The subject of this entry is one TCR beta chain. Antigen specificity is unknown. CDR3 length: 14 amino acids. The V gene lost 6 bases and the J gene lost 4 bases, with 13 bases spanning the gap. The V gene's germline CDR1 is SNHLY and CDR2 FYNNEI. Generated by immunoSEQ multiplex PCR, the TCRdb table keeps only in-frame clones and is missing some. The sample lists about 140,000 clones, about 90% occurring once. This sample is part of a study of T cell responses to AZD1222 COVID-19 vaccine. Study results and caveats: The CD4 TCRs associated with vaccination extended across spike and predominated at 160-218 and 743-854. Clonal diversity may have been underestimated in mostly white British donors.

The sample here was peripheral blood, taken on day 0 of AZD1222 vaccination. V usage is TRBV2 and J usage is TRBJ2-1; no definite D call. The clonotype originates from an adult in good health. The CDR3 loop is CASRVSGFYNEQFF. CDR3 DNA sequence: TGTGCCAGCAGGGTGTCCGGATTTTACAATGAGCAGTTCTTC.